This is a list of T cell receptor beta chains from one sample in a study of vaccination and CD4 T cells after COVID-19. Via MiXCR, TCRdb re-called the PCR reads, giving one row per CDR3 protein. The repertoire holds about 15,000 distinct CDR3 sequences, with 73% as singletons. These TCRs' antigens remain unknown. The sample consisted of CD4+ T cells from blood, cultured in vitro. The source is a human donor who had recovered from COVID-19. Each CDR3 is given with its conserved first and last residue. The D gene is left open where the match is weak. Only part of the rows carry a size: once, few, many, or a class if the clone is expanded.

TRBJ2-7 | TRBV20-1 | TRBD2 | - | TGCAGTGCCCTCGGGACTAGCGGGAGGGACTCCTACGAGCAGTACTTC | CSALGTSGRDSYEQYF
TRBJ2-7 | TRBV19 | - | - | TGTGCCAGTAAGTTGGCCATCGCCTCCTACGAGCAGTACTTC | CASKLAIASYEQYF
TRBJ2-1 | TRBV20-1 | - | - | TGCAGTGCTAGAGTGGGAGGGGGGGCCTACAATGAGCAGTTCTTC | CSARVGGGAYNEQFF
TRBJ1-5 | TRBV24-1 | - | - | TGTGCCACCAGTGACCCCGGACACCTATCAGGGCCCCAGCATTTT | CATSDPGHLSGPQHF
TRBJ1-1 | TRBV6-5 | - | - | TGTGCCAGCAGTTTCCCCCCCCTCACTGAAGCTTTCTTT | CASSFPPLTEAFF
TRBJ2-5 | TRBV6-5 | - | - | TGTGCCAGCAGTTACTCGGGTAGGGGGACCCAGTACTTC | CASSYSGRGTQYF
TRBJ2-7 | TRBV19 | TRBD1 | - | TGTGCCAGTACAGGGACAGGGAGATACGAGCAGTACTTC | CASTGTGRYEQYF
TRBJ2-7 | TRBV11-2 | - | - | TGTGCCAGCAGTCAGACGCAGCGTACCGAGCAGTACTTC | CASSQTQRTEQYF
TRBJ1-2 | TRBV20-1 | - | - | TGCAGTGCTAGAGATACGAATGTCTATGGCTACACCTTC | CSARDTNVYGYTF
TRBJ2-5 | TRBV6-1 | - | - | TGTGCCAGCAGTGAGAGGGGCCAAGAGACCCAGTACTTC | CASSERGQETQYF
TRBJ1-3 | TRBV12-3/TRBV12-4 | TRBD1 | - | TGTGCCAGCAGTCTAACACAGGGGGCGAGCTCTGGAAACACCATATATTTT | CASSLTQGASSGNTIYF
TRBJ2-2 | TRBV7-6 | TRBD2 | - | TGTGCCAGTAGTAGCGGGAGATCATCCGGGGAGCTGTTTTTT | CASSSGRSSGELFF
TRBJ1-2 | TRBV6-1 | - | - | TGTGCCAGCAGTACCGGGGTCCGTGGGGATCCTGGCTACACCTTC | CASSTGVRGDPGYTF
TRBJ1-2 | TRBV28 | - | - | TGTGCCAGCAGTCTGGTTGGGGAAAGCTACACCTTC | CASSLVGESYTF
TRBJ1-6 | TRBV6-1 | - | - | TGTGCCAGCAGACTACCGGGACTCATGACACCCCTCCACTTT | CASRLPGLMTPLHF
TRBJ2-7 | TRBV7-2 | - | - | TGTGCCAGCAGCCTCTTACTGGACGCGTTAATTTTC | CASSLLLDALIF
TRBJ1-5 | TRBV2 | - | - | TGTGCCAGCAGGCAGAGCCTGAACAATCAGCCCCAGCATTTT | CASRQSLNNQPQHF
TRBJ2-3 | TRBV9 | - | once | TGTGCCAGCAGCCCGGGATATATCACAGATACGCAGTATTTT | CASSPGYITDTQYF
TRBJ2-7 | TRBV7-9 | TRBD1 | - | TGTGCCAGCACTGCCGGGACAGGACGCTACGAGCAGTACTTC | CASTAGTGRYEQYF